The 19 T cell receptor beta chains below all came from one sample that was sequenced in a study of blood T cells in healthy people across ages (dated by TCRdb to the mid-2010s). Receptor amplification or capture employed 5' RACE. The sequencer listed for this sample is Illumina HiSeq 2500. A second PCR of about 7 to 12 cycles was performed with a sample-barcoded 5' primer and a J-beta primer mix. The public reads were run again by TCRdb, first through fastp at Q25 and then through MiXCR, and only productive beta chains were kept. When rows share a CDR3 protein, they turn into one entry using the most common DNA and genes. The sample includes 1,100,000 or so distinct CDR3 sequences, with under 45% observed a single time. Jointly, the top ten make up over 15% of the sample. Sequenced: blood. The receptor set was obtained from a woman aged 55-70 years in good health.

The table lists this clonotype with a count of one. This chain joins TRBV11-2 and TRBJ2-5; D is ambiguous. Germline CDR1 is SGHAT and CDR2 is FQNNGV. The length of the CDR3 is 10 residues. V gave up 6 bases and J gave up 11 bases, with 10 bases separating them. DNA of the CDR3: TGTGCCAGCAGTACCAATGAGCAGTACTTC. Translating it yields CASSTNEQYF.

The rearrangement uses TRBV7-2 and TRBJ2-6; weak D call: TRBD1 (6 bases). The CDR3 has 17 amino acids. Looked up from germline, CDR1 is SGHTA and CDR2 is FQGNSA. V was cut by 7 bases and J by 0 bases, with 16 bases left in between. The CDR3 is CASNTGTSHSGANVLTF. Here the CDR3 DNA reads TGTGCCAGCAATACCGGGACATCTCACTCTGGGGCCAACGTCCTGACTTTC.

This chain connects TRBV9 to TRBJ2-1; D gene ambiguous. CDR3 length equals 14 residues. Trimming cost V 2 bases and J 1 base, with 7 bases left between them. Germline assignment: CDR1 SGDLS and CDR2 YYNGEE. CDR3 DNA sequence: TGTGCCAGCAGCGTCGGTATTTCCTACAATGAGCAGTTCTTC. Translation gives CASSVGISYNEQFF.

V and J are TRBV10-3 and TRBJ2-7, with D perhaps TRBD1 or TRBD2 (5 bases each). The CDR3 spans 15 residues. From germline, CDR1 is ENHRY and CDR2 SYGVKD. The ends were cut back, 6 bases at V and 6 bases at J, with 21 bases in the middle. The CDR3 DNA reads TGTGCCATCAGCCCACGTGGGACCCTCAACGCCGAGCAGTACTTC. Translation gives CAISPRGTLNAEQYF.

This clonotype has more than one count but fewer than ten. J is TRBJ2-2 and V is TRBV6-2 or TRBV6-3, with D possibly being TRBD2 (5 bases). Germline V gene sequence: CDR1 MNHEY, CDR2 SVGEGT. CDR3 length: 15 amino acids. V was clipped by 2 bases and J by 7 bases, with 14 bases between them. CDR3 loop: CASSYIPRLIGELFF. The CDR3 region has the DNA TGTGCCAGCAGTTACATTCCTCGACTAATCGGGGAGCTGTTTTTT.

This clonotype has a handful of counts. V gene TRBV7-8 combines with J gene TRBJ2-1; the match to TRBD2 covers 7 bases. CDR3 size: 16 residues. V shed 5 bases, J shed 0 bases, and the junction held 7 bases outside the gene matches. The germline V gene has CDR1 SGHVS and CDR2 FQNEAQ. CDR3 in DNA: TGTGCCAGCAGCCCCGGGGCGGGAGCCTCCTACAATGAGCAGTTCTTC. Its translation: CASSPGAGASYNEQFF.

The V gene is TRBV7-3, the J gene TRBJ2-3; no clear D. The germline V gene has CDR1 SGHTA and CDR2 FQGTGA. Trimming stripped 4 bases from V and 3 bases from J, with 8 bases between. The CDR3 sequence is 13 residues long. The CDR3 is CASSSMVTDTQYF. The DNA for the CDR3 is TGTGCCAGCAGCTCCATGGTAACAGATACGCAGTATTTT.

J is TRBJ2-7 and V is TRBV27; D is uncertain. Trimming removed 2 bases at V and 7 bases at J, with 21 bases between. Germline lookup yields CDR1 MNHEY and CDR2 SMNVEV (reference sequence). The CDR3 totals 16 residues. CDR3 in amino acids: CASSLERGLSYNEQYF. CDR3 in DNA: TGTGCCAGCAGTTTAGAGAGAGGCCTCTCCTACAATGAGCAGTACTTC.

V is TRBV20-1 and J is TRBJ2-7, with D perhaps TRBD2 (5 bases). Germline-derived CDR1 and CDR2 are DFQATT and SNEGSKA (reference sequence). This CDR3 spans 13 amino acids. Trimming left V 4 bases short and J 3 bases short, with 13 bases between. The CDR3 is CSAINSVSYEQYF. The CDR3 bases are TGCAGTGCTATAAATAGCGTTAGCTACGAGCAGTACTTC.

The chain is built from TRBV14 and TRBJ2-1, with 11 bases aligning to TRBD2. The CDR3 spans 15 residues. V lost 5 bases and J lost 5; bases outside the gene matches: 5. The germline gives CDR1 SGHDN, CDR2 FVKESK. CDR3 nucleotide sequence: TGTGCCAGCAGCTACCGACTAGCGGGACACAATGAGCAGTTCTTC. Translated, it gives CASSYRLAGHNEQFF.

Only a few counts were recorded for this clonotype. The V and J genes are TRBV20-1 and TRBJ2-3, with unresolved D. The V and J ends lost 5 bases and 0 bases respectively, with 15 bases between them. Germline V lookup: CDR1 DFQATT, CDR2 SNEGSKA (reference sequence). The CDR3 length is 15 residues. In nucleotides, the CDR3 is TGCAGTGCTCCTTCGCCCGGCCAGAGCACAGATACGCAGTATTTT. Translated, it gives CSAPSPGQSTDTQYF.

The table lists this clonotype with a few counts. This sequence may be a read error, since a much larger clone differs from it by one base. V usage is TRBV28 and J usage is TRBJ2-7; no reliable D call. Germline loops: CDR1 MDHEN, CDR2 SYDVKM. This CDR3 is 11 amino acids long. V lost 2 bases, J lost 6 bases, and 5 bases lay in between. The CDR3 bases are TGTGCCAGCAGTTTAGAGGCCGAGCAGTACTTC. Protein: CASSLEAEQYF. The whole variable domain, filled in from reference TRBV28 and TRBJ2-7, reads DVKVTQSSRYLVKRTGEKVFLECVQDMDHENMFWYRQDPGLGLRLIYFSYDVKMKEKGDIPEGYSVSREKKERFSLILESASTNQTSMYLCASSLEAEQYFGPGTRLTVT.

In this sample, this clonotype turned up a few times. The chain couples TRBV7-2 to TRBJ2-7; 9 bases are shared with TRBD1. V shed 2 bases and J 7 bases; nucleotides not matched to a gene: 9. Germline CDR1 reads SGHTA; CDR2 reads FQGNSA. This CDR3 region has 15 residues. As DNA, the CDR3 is TGTGCCAGCAGCTTATGGCCACAGGGGGCGGGAGAGCAGTACTTC. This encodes CASSLWPQGAGEQYF.

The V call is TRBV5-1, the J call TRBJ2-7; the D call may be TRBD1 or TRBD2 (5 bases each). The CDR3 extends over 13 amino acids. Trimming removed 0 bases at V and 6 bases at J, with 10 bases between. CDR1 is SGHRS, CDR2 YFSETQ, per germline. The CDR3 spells CASSLVAGGEQYF. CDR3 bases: TGCGCCAGCAGCTTGGTAGCTGGGGGCGAGCAGTACTTC.

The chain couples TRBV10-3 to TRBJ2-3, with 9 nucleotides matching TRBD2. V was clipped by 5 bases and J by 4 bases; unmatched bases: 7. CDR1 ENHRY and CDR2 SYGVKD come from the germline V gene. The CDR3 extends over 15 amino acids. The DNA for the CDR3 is TGTGCCATCAGTTTGACAGCGGGAGGCTCAGATACGCAGTATTTT. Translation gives CAISLTAGGSDTQYF.

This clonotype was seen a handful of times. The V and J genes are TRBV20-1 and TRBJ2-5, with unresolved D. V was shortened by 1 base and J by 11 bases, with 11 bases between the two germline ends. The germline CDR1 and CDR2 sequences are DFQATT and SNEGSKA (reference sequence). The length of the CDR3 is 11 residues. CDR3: CSARVDAEQYF. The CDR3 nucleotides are TGCAGTGCTAGAGTGGATGCGGAGCAGTACTTC.

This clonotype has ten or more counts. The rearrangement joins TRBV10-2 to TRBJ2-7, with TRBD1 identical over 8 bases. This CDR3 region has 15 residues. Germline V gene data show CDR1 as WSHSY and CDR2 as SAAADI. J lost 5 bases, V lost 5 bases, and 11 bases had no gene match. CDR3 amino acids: CASSTFRTGSDEQYF. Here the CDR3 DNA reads TGCGCCAGCAGTACCTTCCGGACAGGGTCCGACGAGCAGTACTTC.

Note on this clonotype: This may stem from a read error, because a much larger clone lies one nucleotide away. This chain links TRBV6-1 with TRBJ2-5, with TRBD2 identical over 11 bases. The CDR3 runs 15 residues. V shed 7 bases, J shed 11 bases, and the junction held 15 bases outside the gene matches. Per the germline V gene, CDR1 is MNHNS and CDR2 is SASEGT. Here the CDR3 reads CASITGTSGSNEQYF. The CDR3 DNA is TGTGCCAGCATCACCGGGACTAGCGGTAGCAATGAGCAGTACTTC.

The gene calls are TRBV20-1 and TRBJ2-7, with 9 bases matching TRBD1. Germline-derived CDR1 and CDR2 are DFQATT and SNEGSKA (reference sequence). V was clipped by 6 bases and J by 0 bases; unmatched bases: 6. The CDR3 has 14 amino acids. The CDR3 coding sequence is TGCAGTGCCTGGACAGGGGAGAGCTCCTACGAGCAGTACTTC. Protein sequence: CSAWTGESSYEQYF.